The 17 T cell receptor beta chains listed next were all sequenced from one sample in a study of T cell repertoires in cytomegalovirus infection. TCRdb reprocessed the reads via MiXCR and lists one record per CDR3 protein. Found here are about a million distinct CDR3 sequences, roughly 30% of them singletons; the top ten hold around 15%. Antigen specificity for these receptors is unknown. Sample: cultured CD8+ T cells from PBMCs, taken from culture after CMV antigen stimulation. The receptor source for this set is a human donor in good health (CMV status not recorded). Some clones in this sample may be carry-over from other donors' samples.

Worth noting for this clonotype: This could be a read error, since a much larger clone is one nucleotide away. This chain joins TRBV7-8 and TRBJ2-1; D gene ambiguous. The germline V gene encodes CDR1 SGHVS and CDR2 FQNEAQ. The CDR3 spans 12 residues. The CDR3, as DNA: TGTGCCAACAGCTTAGTTGCGAGTGAGCAGTTCTTC. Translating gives CANSLVASEQFF.

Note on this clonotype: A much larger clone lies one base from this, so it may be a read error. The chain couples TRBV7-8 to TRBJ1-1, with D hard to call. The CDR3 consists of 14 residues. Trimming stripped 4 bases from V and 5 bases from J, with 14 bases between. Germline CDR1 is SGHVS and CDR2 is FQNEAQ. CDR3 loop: CASSSSWSLTEAFF. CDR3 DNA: TGTGCCAGCAGCTCGTCTTGGAGTTTAACTGAAGCTTTCTTT.

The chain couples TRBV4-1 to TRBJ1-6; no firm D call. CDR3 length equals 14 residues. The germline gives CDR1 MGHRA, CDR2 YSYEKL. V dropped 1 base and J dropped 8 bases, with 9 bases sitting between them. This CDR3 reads CASSQVGRDSPLHF. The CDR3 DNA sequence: TGCGCCAGCAGCCAAGTGGGTCGGGATTCACCCCTCCACTTT.

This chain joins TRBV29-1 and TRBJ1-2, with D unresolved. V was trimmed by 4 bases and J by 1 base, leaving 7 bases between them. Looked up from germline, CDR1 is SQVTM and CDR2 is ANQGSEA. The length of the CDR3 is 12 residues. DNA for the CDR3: TGCAGCGTTGTATCCGGTAACTATGGCTACACCTTC. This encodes CSVVSGNYGYTF.

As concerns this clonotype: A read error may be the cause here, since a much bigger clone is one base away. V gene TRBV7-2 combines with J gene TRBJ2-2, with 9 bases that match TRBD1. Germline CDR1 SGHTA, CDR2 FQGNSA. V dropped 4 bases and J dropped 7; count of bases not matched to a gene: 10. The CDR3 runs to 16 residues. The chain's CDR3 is CASSWPGQGGIGELFF. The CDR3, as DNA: TGTGCCAGCAGCTGGCCGGGACAGGGCGGTATCGGGGAGCTGTTTTTT.

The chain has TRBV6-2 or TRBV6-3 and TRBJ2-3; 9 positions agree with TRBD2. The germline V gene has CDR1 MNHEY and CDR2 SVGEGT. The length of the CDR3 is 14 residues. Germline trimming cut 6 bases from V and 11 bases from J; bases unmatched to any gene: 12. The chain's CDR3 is CASSLAVAGDGQYF. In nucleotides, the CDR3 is TGTGCCAGCAGCTTGGCGGTAGCGGGGGATGGGCAGTATTTT.

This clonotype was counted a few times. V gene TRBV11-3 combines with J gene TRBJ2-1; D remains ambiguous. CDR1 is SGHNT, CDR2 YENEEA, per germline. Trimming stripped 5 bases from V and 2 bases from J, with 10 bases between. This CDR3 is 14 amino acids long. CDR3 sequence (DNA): TGTGCCAGCAGCCCCACGGAAGCCTACAATGAGCAGTTCTTC. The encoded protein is CASSPTEAYNEQFF.

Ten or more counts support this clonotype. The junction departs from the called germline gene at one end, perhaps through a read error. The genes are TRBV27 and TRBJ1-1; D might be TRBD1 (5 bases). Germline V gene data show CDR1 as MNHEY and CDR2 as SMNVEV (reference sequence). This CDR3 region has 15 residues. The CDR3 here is CASSLSGQGGTEAFF. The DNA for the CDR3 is TGTGCCAGCAGCTTATCCGGGCAGGGAGGAACTGAAGCTTTCTTT.

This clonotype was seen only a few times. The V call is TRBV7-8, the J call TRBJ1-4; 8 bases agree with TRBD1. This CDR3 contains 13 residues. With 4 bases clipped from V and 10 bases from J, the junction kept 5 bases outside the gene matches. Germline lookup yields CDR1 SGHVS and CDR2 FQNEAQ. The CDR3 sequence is CASSSDRGAKLFF. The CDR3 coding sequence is TGTGCCAGCAGCTCAGACAGGGGAGCAAAACTGTTTTTT.

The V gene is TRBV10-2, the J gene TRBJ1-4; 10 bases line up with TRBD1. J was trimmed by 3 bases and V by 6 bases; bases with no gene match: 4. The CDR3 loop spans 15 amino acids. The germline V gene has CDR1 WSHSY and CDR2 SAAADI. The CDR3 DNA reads TGCGCCAGCAGCGGGACAGGGGCAGCTAATGAAAAACTGTTTTTT. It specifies CASSGTGAANEKLFF.

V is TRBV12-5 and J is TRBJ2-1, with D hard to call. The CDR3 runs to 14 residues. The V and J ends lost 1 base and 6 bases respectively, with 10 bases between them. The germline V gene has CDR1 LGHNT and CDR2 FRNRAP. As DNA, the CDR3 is TGTGCTAGTGGTTTGGGACTTCCCGGCAATGAGCAGTTCTTC. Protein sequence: CASGLGLPGNEQFF.

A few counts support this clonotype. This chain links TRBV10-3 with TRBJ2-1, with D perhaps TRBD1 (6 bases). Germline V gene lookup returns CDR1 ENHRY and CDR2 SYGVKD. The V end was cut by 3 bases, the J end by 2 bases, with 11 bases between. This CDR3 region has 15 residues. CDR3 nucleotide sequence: TGTGCCATCAGTGACCGGGACACCACCTACAATGAGCAGTTCTTC. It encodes CAISDRDTTYNEQFF.

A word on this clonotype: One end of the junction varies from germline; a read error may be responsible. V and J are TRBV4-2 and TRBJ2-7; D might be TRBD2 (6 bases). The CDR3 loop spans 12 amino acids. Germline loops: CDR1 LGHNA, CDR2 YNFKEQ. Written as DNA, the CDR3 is TGTGTCAGCAGCCAAGGAGGGAACGAGCAGTACTTC. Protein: CVSSQGGNEQYF.

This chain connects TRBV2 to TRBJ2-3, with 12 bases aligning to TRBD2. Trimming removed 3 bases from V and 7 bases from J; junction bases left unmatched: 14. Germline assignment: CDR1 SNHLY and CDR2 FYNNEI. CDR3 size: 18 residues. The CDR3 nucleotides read TGTGCCAGCAGTGACCATCCACTTACTAGCGGGGGGCGCAATACGCAGTATTTT. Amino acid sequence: CASSDHPLTSGGRNTQYF.

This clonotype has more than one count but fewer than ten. The DNA of the CDR3 is TGTGCCAGCAGCGTCGGGCGCTACAGGGGCCAAGAGACCCAGTACTTC. It encodes CASSVGRYRGQETQYF. The chain recombines TRBV5-4 with TRBJ2-5; TRBD1 agrees at 7 bases. Germline V gene lookup returns CDR1 SGHNT and CDR2 YYREEE (reference sequence). This CDR3 comprises 16 residues. Losses at the gene ends were 4 bases for V and 1 base for J; bases not matched to a gene: 10.

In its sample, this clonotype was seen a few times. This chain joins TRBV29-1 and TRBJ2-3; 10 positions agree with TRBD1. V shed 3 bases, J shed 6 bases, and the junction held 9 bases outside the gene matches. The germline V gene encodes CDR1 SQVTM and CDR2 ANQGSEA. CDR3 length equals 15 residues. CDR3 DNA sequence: TGCAGCGTTGAGGGGGGACAGGGGAACCTGGATACGCAGTATTTT. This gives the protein CSVEGGQGNLDTQYF.

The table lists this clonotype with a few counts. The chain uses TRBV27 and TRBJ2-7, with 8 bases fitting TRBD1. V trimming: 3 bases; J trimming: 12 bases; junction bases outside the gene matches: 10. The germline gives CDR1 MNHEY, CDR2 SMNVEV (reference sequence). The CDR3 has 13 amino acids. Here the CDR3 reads CASSLLGTGILYV. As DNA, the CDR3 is TGTGCCAGCAGTTTGCTCGGGACAGGTATTCTGTACGTC.